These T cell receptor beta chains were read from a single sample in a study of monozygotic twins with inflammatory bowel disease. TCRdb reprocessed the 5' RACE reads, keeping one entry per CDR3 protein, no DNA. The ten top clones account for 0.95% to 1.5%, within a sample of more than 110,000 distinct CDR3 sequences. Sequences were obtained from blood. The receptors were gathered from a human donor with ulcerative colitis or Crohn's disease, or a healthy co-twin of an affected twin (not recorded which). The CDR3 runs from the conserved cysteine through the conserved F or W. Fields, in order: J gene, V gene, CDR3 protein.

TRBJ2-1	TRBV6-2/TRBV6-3	CASRASGSSYNEQFF
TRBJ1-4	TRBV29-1	CSVSPGTGNEKLFF
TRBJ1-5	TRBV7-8	CASSFSGWPQHF
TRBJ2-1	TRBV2	CASSASGPNPTAEQFF
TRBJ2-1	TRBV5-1	CASSGTGSKDWGEQFF
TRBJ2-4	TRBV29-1	CSVEQQRVAKNIQYF
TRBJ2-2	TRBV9	CASSVGYTNPNTGELFF
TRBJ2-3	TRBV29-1	CSAAGRGAADTQYF
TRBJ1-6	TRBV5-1	CASSSTENSPLHF
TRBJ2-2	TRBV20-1	CSARLGAYTGELFF
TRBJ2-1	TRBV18	CASSPSTSGNYNEQFF
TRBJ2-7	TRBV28	CASSFRIFPYEQYF
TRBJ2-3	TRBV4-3	CASSQLAGAADTQYF
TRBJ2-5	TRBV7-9	CASSLVSSGQETQYF
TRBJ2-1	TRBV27	CASSLGGRAPYNEQFF
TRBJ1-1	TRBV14	CASSRQENTEAFF
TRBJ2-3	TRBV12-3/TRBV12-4	CASSYSISGRIPDTQYF
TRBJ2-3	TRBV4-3	CASSLSSPSDTQYF
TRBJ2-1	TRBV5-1	CASAPGPLKPGQFF
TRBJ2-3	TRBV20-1	CSARDLWYTQYF
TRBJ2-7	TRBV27	CASRKQGPYEQYF
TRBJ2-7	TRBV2	CASRASTGVLIPYEQYF
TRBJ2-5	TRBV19	CASSMGLGETQYF
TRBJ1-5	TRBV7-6	CASSRTSNQPQHF
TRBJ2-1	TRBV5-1	CASSLVRSSGSGEQFF
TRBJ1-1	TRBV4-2	CASSPTAGNAEAFF
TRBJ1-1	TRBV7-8	CASSLAGGLNTEAFF
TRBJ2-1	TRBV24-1	CATSDAQGRPSDNEQFF
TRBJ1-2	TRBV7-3	CASSLLGGLSGYTF
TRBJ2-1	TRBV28	CASRPGGLQSYNEQFF
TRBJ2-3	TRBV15	CATSQRYPTDTQYF
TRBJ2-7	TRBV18	CASSLGQGDEQYF
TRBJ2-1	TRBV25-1	CASSEYNAYNEQFF
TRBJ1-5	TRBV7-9	CASSTQGAGNQPQHF
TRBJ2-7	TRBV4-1	CASSHFSGATYEQYF
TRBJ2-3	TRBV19	CASRGRGRDTDTQYF
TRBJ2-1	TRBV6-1	CASSEALKSGSRDEQFF
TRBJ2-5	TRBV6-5	CASSYSSSGERETQYF
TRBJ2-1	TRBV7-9	CASSLAGLGNHNEQFF
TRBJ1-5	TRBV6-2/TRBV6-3	CASSYRDNNSNQPQHF
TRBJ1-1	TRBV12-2	CASRSGGDRGLGTEAFF
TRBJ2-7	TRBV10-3	CAISGGQESYEQYF
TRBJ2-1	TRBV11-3	CASSPATRSNEQFF
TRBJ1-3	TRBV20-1	CSGVTDGNTIYF
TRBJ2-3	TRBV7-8	CASHRGLREDTQYF
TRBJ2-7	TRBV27	CASSMGGSYEQYF
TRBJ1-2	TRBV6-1	CASGFSPLLGGGYTF
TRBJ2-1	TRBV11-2	CASSLDRRVHEQFF
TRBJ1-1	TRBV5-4	CASSPQAAGMNTEAFF
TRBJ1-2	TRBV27	CASSTRGQGALGYTF
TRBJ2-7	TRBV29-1	CSVEGNGEQYF
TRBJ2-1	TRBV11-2	CASSGEGVHNEQFF
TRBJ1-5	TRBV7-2	CASSRGQGSNQPQHF